The rows below give T cell receptor beta chains drawn from one sample of a study of tumor-infiltrating lymphocytes in localized non-small cell lung cancer. Produced via immunoSEQ multiplex PCR; TCRdb's table is partial and in-frame only. The sample has about 23,000 clones; around two thirds are singletons. Sequencing was done on a sample of lung tumor tissue. Every receptor here comes from a human donor with non-small cell lung cancer. CDR3s include the opening cysteine and the closing phenylalanine or tryptophan. Fields, in order: V gene, D gene, CDR3 length, clone size, J gene, CDR3 protein, CDR3 DNA. The D gene is left open where the match is weak. Clone size is shown for a subset of rows, as once, few, many or a class of expanded clone.

v_gene: TRBV14; d_gene: .; len: 14; abundance: .; j_gene: TRBJ2-2; CDR3aa: CASRPYGNTGELFF; CDR3nt: TGTGCCAGCAGGCCGTACGGAAACACCGGGGAGCTGTTTTTT
v_gene: TRBV5-1; d_gene: .; len: 16; abundance: .; j_gene: TRBJ2-2; CDR3aa: CASSLEGLKNTGELFF; CDR3nt: TGCGCCAGCAGCTTGGAAGGGCTAAAGAACACCGGGGAGCTGTTTTTT
v_gene: TRBV7-2; d_gene: .; len: 16; abundance: .; j_gene: TRBJ1-4; CDR3aa: CASSGRGSAVNEKLFF; CDR3nt: TGTGCCAGCAGCGGAAGGGGGTCGGCGGTTAATGAAAAACTGTTTTTT
v_gene: TRBV29-1; d_gene: TRBD1; len: 13; abundance: .; j_gene: TRBJ1-2; CDR3aa: CSAVLGTAYGYTF; CDR3nt: TGCAGCGCAGTCCTGGGGACAGCCTATGGCTACACCTTC
v_gene: TRBV7-9; d_gene: .; len: 15; abundance: once; j_gene: TRBJ2-2; CDR3aa: CASSVGVANTGELFF; CDR3nt: TGTGCCAGCAGCGTCGGGGTTGCGAACACCGGGGAGCTGTTTTTT
v_gene: TRBV5-6; d_gene: TRBD2; len: 15; abundance: .; j_gene: TRBJ2-7; CDR3aa: CASSPLRGGPNEQYF; CDR3nt: TGTGCCAGCAGCCCTCTCCGGGGGGGGCCCAACGAGCAGTACTTC
v_gene: TRBV5-1; d_gene: TRBD2; len: 15; abundance: once; j_gene: TRBJ2-2; CDR3aa: CASRGGFQATGELFF; CDR3nt: TGCGCCAGCAGGGGGGGGTTTCAGGCCACCGGGGAGCTGTTTTTT
v_gene: TRBV9; d_gene: .; len: 13; abundance: .; j_gene: TRBJ1-3; CDR3aa: CASSPLSGNTIYF; CDR3nt: TGTGCCAGCAGCCCTCTCTCTGGAAACACCATATATTTT
v_gene: TRBV5-1; d_gene: .; len: 14; abundance: .; j_gene: TRBJ1-1; CDR3aa: CASSLRQQNTEAFF; CDR3nt: TGCGCCAGCAGCTTACGACAACAGAACACTGAAGCTTTCTTT
v_gene: TRBV6-1; d_gene: TRBD2; len: 14; abundance: .; j_gene: TRBJ2-4; CDR3aa: CASSAGGRLNIQYF; CDR3nt: TGTGCCAGCAGTGCCGGGGGGAGGTTAAACATTCAGTACTTC
v_gene: TRBV10-3; d_gene: .; len: 12; abundance: .; j_gene: TRBJ1-2; CDR3aa: CAISDGNYGYTF; CDR3nt: TGTGCCATCAGTGACGGCAACTATGGCTACACCTTC
v_gene: TRBV25-1; d_gene: .; len: 14; abundance: .; j_gene: TRBJ1-6; CDR3aa: CASRTDFSGSPLHF; CDR3nt: TGTGCCAGCAGGACGGACTTCAGCGGTTCACCCCTCCACTTT
v_gene: TRBV7-9; d_gene: TRBD2; len: 14; abundance: .; j_gene: TRBJ2-1; CDR3aa: CASTFSGGNNEQFF; CDR3nt: TGTGCCAGCACCTTTAGCGGGGGTAACAATGAGCAGTTCTTC
v_gene: TRBV20-1; d_gene: .; len: 10; abundance: .; j_gene: TRBJ2-1; CDR3aa: CSGRYNEQFF; CDR3nt: TGCAGTGGTCGTTACAATGAGCAGTTCTTC
v_gene: TRBV18; d_gene: .; len: 14; abundance: .; j_gene: TRBJ2-3; CDR3aa: CASSPPLGTDTQYF; CDR3nt: TGTGCCAGCTCACCACCGTTAGGCACAGATACGCAGTATTTT
v_gene: TRBV18; d_gene: TRBD2; len: 17; abundance: .; j_gene: TRBJ2-2; CDR3aa: CASSPGLPSLNTGELFF; CDR3nt: TGTGCCAGCTCACCGGGACTACCTTCCTTGAACACCGGGGAGCTGTTTTTT
v_gene: TRBV5-6; d_gene: .; len: 12; abundance: .; j_gene: TRBJ2-7; CDR3aa: CASSLAPYEQYF; CDR3nt: TGTGCCAGCAGCTTGGCCCCCTACGAGCAGTACTTC
v_gene: TRBV7-9; d_gene: TRBD2; len: 16; abundance: .; j_gene: TRBJ2-1; CDR3aa: CASSLVGGTSLNEQFF; CDR3nt: TGTGCCAGCAGCTTAGTCGGCGGGACTAGCCTCAATGAGCAGTTCTTC
v_gene: TRBV2; d_gene: .; len: 15; abundance: few; j_gene: TRBJ2-3; CDR3aa: CASSEEVKDADTQYF; CDR3nt: TGTGCCAGCAGTGAGGAGGTGAAAGACGCAGATACGCAGTATTTT
v_gene: TRBV30; d_gene: .; len: 14; abundance: .; j_gene: TRBJ1-2; CDR3aa: CAWNVKGANYGYTF; CDR3nt: TGTGCCTGGAACGTCAAGGGTGCAAACTATGGCTACACCTTC
v_gene: TRBV7-2; d_gene: TRBD2; len: 14; abundance: .; j_gene: TRBJ2-5; CDR3aa: CASSLGGGKETQYF; CDR3nt: TGTGCCAGCAGCTTGGGCGGGGGGAAAGAGACCCAGTACTTC
v_gene: TRBV5-1; d_gene: .; len: 13; abundance: .; j_gene: TRBJ2-1; CDR3aa: CASSLSWGDEQFF; CDR3nt: TGCGCCAGCAGCTTGTCTTGGGGTGATGAGCAGTTCTTC
v_gene: TRBV10-3; d_gene: .; len: 12; abundance: .; j_gene: TRBJ1-5; CDR3aa: CAIGTLGQPQHF; CDR3nt: TGTGCCATCGGGACCCTGGGTCAGCCCCAGCATTTT
v_gene: TRBV14; d_gene: TRBD1; len: 12; abundance: .; j_gene: TRBJ2-7; CDR3aa: CASRQGAGEQYF; CDR3nt: TGTGCCAGCAGGCAGGGGGCGGGCGAGCAGTACTTC
v_gene: TRBV5-4; d_gene: TRBD1; len: 16; abundance: .; j_gene: TRBJ1-2; CDR3aa: CASSFGTAQYPYGYTF; CDR3nt: TGTGCCAGCAGCTTTGGGACAGCCCAATACCCCTATGGCTACACCTTC
v_gene: TRBV11-2; d_gene: .; len: 11; abundance: .; j_gene: TRBJ2-1; CDR3aa: CAFGGGNEQFF; CDR3nt: TGTGCCTTCGGAGGGGGCAATGAGCAGTTCTTC
v_gene: TRBV5-1; d_gene: .; len: 14; abundance: .; j_gene: TRBJ1-2; CDR3aa: CASSAESGSYGYTF; CDR3nt: TGCGCCAGCAGCGCGGAGTCTGGCAGCTATGGCTACACCTTC
v_gene: TRBV19; d_gene: .; len: 12; abundance: .; j_gene: TRBJ1-1; CDR3aa: CASRRGGSEAFF; CDR3nt: TGTGCCAGTAGGCGGGGGGGGTCTGAAGCTTTCTTT
v_gene: TRBV11-3; d_gene: .; len: 17; abundance: .; j_gene: TRBJ2-1; CDR3aa: CASSPTGTKSSYNEQFF; CDR3nt: TGTGCCAGCAGCCCGACAGGGACTAAGAGCTCCTACAATGAGCAGTTCTTC
v_gene: TRBV4-3; d_gene: .; len: 14; abundance: few; j_gene: TRBJ1-5; CDR3aa: CASSQVYSNQPQHF; CDR3nt: TGCGCCAGCAGCCAAGTTTATAGCAATCAGCCCCAGCATTTT
v_gene: TRBV6-1; d_gene: .; len: 16; abundance: .; j_gene: TRBJ1-3; CDR3aa: CASSGASAVEGNTIYF; CDR3nt: TGTGCCAGCAGTGGGGCCTCGGCGGTCGAGGGAAACACCATATATTTT
v_gene: TRBV6-1; d_gene: .; len: 13; abundance: once; j_gene: TRBJ1-2; CDR3aa: CASSGTEKMGYTF; CDR3nt: TGTGCCAGCAGTGGGACAGAGAAGATGGGCTACACCTTC
v_gene: TRBV14; d_gene: .; len: 19; abundance: .; j_gene: TRBJ2-2; CDR3aa: CASSQDWARDLKNTGELFF; CDR3nt: TGTGCCAGCAGCCAAGATTGGGCCAGGGACTTGAAGAACACCGGGGAGCTGTTTTTT
v_gene: TRBV5-1; d_gene: .; len: 13; abundance: .; j_gene: TRBJ1-1; CDR3aa: CASSSLLNTEAFF; CDR3nt: TGCGCCAGCAGCTCCCTTTTGAACACTGAAGCTTTCTTT
v_gene: TRBV5-1; d_gene: .; len: 13; abundance: .; j_gene: TRBJ2-7; CDR3aa: CASSSQGRHEQYF; CDR3nt: TGCGCCAGCAGCTCTCAGGGGCGCCACGAGCAGTACTTC
v_gene: TRBV2; d_gene: TRBD1; len: 14; abundance: .; j_gene: TRBJ1-2; CDR3aa: CATDGGQENYGYTF; CDR3nt: TGTGCCACCGACGGAGGACAGGAAAACTATGGCTACACCTTC
v_gene: TRBV19; d_gene: TRBD1; len: 16; abundance: .; j_gene: TRBJ1-5; CDR3aa: CASSRKGASGNQPQHF; CDR3nt: TGTGCCAGTAGCAGGAAGGGGGCCTCCGGCAATCAGCCCCAGCATTTT
v_gene: TRBV4-1; d_gene: .; len: 16; abundance: once; j_gene: TRBJ2-7; CDR3aa: CASSPFAETSSYEQYF; CDR3nt: TGCGCCAGCAGCCCCTTCGCCGAAACCTCCTCCTACGAGCAGTACTTC
v_gene: TRBV6-5; d_gene: TRBD2; len: 14; abundance: .; j_gene: TRBJ2-1; CDR3aa: CASSPLGTINEQFF; CDR3nt: TGTGCCAGCAGTCCCCTCGGGACTATCAATGAGCAGTTCTTC
v_gene: TRBV29-1; d_gene: .; len: 12; abundance: .; j_gene: TRBJ2-7; CDR3aa: CSVGDQGDEQYF; CDR3nt: TGCAGCGTGGGGGACCAGGGAGACGAGCAGTACTTC
v_gene: TRBV30; d_gene: .; len: 12; abundance: .; j_gene: TRBJ2-1; CDR3aa: CAWSVNDNEQFF; CDR3nt: TGTGCCTGGAGTGTAAATGACAATGAGCAGTTCTTC
v_gene: TRBV4-3; d_gene: .; len: 16; abundance: .; j_gene: TRBJ1-6; CDR3aa: CASSQEVGRGNSPLHF; CDR3nt: TGCGCCAGCAGCCAAGAGGTGGGTAGGGGTAATTCACCCCTCCACTTT
v_gene: TRBV5-4; d_gene: TRBD1; len: 13; abundance: .; j_gene: TRBJ2-7; CDR3aa: CASSPQGGYEQYF; CDR3nt: TGTGCCAGCAGCCCACAGGGGGGTTACGAGCAGTACTTC
v_gene: TRBV5-4; d_gene: .; len: 13; abundance: .; j_gene: TRBJ1-2; CDR3aa: CASSLSRVSGYTF; CDR3nt: TGTGCCAGCAGCTTGTCGAGGGTCTCTGGCTACACCTTC
v_gene: TRBV9; d_gene: .; len: 13; abundance: .; j_gene: TRBJ1-1; CDR3aa: CASSGWGGTEAFF; CDR3nt: TGTGCCAGCAGCGGATGGGGGGGAACTGAAGCTTTCTTT
v_gene: TRBV7-6; d_gene: .; len: 16; abundance: few; j_gene: TRBJ2-2; CDR3aa: CASSPQLPGGSGELFF; CDR3nt: TGTGCCAGCAGCCCTCAACTTCCCGGCGGGTCCGGGGAGCTGTTTTTT
v_gene: TRBV4-1; d_gene: .; len: 16; abundance: few; j_gene: TRBJ2-1; CDR3aa: CASSQGLEQPRNEQFF; CDR3nt: TGCGCCAGCAGCCAAGGTCTAGAACAACCGCGCAATGAGCAGTTCTTC
v_gene: TRBV11-2; d_gene: .; len: 14; abundance: .; j_gene: TRBJ1-6; CDR3aa: CASSVVQGNSPLHF; CDR3nt: TGTGCCAGCAGCGTTGTGCAGGGGAATTCACCCCTCCACTTT
v_gene: TRBV4-1; d_gene: .; len: 19; abundance: .; j_gene: TRBJ1-1; CDR3aa: CASSQEGGPGRQSVGRAFF; CDR3nt: TGCGCCAGCAGCCAAGAAGGGGGGCCCGGACGGCAGTCCGTTGGCAGGGCTTTCTTT
v_gene: TRBV11-3; d_gene: TRBD2; len: 16; abundance: few; j_gene: TRBJ2-5; CDR3aa: CASSPGTSGGTETQYF; CDR3nt: TGTGCCAGCAGCCCCGGGACTAGCGGGGGGACGGAGACCCAGTACTTC
v_gene: TRBV5-4; d_gene: .; len: 14; abundance: .; j_gene: TRBJ1-2; CDR3aa: CASSLDAAPGGYTF; CDR3nt: TGTGCCAGCAGCTTGGACGCCGCCCCGGGTGGCTACACCTTC
v_gene: TRBV20-1; d_gene: .; len: 10; abundance: .; j_gene: TRBJ1-1; CDR3aa: CSAGGIEAFF; CDR3nt: TGCAGCGCCGGGGGAATTGAAGCTTTCTTT
v_gene: TRBV7-6; d_gene: TRBD2; len: 17; abundance: .; j_gene: TRBJ2-5; CDR3aa: CASSLYPSGGSQETQYF; CDR3nt: TGTGCCAGCAGCTTATATCCTAGCGGGGGGTCTCAAGAGACCCAGTACTTC
v_gene: TRBV10-2; d_gene: .; len: 11; abundance: .; j_gene: TRBJ2-3; CDR3aa: CASSDPDTQYF; CDR3nt: TGCGCCAGCAGTGACCCAGATACGCAGTATTTT